This T cell receptor beta chain was identified in a study of cytotoxic CD8 clonotypes in ibrutinib-treated CLL. Profiled with immunoSEQ multiplex PCR; TCRdb holds only in-frame clones, not every one. This table holds more than 200,000 clones, more than 65% found once. The sample holds a few counts of this clone. The source is a human donor with chronic lymphocytic leukemia. The material was PBMCs, obtained after 12 months of ibrutinib treatment.

CDR3 loop: CASSPQGLASHEQYF. Here the CDR3 DNA reads TGTGCCAGCAGCCCCCAGGGGCTCGCGTCCCACGAGCAGTACTTC. V gene TRBV7-2 combines with J gene TRBJ2-7, with D maybe TRBD1 (6 bases). V was clipped by 5 bases and J by 5 bases, with 19 bases between them. The germline V gene has CDR1 SGHTA and CDR2 FQGNSA. CDR3 length: 15 amino acids.